This T cell receptor (beta chain) was sequenced during a study of T cell changes during pregnancy in multiple sclerosis. This table comes from immunoSEQ multiplex PCR, and its TCRdb copy is limited to in-frame clones, with some not included. Of more than 45,000 clones in the sample, about 90% were seen once. V was clipped by 2 bases and J by 2 bases, with 10 bases between them. This CDR3 contains 15 residues. Germline V lookup: CDR1 SGHTA, CDR2 FQGTGA. This TCR came from a female donor with multiple sclerosis, enrolled in a pregnancy study. Sequenced material: CD4+ T cells from peripheral blood mononuclear cells, taken after pregnancy. The V call is TRBV7-3, the J call TRBJ2-1, with D tentatively TRBD1 (6 bases). The CDR3 here is CASSLSRGTYNEQFF. The CDR3 region has the DNA TGTGCCAGCAGCTTATCCAGGGGCACCTACAATGAGCAGTTCTTC.